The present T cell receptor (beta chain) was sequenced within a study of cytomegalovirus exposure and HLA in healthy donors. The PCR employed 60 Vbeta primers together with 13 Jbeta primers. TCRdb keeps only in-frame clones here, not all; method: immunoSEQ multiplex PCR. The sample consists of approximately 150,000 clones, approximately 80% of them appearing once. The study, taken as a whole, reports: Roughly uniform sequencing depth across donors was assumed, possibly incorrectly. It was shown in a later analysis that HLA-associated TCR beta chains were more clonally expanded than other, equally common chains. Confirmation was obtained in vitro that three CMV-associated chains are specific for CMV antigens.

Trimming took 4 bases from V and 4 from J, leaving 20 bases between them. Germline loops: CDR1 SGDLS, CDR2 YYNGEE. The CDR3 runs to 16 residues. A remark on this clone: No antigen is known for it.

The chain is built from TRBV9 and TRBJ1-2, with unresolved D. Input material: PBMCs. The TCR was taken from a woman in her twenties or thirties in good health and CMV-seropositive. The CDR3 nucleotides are TGTGCCAGCAGCCCTCGAGAGATAGGGAGGGCCTATGGCTACACCTTC. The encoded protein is CASSPREIGRAYGYTF.